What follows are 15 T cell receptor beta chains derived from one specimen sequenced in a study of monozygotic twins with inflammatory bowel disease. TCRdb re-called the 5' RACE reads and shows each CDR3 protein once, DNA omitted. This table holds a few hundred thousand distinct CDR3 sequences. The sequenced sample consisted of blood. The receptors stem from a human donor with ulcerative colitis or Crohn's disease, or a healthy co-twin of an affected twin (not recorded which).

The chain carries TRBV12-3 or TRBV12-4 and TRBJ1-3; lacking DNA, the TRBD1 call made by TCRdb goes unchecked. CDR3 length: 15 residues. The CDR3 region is CASLNGGGRWNTIYF.

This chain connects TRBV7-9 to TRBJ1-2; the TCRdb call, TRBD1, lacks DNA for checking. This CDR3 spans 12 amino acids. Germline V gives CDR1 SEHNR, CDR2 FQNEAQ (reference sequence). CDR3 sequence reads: CASSPLSGGYTF.

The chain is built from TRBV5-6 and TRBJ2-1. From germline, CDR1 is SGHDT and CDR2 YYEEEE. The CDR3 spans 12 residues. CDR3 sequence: CASSSLPYEQFF.

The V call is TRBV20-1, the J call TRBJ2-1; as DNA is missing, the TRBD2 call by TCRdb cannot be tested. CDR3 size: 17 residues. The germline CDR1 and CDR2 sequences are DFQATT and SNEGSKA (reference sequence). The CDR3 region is CSAKTSGGSSSYNEQFF.

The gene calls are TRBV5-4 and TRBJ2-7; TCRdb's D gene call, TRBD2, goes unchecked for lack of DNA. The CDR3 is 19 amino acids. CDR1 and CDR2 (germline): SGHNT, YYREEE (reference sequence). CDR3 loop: CASSLYMGLAGRSSYEQYF.

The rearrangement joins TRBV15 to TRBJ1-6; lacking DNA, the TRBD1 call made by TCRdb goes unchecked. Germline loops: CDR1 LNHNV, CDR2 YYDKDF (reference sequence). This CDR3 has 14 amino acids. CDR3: CATSRDQGNSPLHF.

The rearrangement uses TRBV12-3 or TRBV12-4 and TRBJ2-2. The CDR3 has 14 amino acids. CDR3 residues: CATVSGSGTGELFF.

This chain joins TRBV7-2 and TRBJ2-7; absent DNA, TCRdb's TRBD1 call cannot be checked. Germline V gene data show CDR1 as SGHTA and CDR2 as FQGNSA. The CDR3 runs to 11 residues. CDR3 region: CASSGRGEQYF.

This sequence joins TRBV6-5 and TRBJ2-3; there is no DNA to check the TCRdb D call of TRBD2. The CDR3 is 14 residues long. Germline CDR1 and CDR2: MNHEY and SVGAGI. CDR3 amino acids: CASSYRWEDDTQYF.

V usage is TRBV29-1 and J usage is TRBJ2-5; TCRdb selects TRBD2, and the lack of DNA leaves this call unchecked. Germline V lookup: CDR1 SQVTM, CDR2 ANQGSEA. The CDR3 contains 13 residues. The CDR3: CSVELGVRETQYF.

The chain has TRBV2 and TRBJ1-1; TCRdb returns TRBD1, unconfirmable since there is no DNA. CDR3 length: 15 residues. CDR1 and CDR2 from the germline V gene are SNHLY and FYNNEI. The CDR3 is CASSRQGAGDTEAFF.

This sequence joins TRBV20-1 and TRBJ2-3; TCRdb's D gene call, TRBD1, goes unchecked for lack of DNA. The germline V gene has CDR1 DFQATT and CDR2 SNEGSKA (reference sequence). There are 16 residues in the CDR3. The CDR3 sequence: CSASISSGAITDTQYF.

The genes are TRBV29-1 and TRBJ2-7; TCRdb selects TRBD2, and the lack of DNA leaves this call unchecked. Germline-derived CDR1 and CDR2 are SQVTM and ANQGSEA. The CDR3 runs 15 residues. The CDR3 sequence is CSVAGTSGGIGEQYF.

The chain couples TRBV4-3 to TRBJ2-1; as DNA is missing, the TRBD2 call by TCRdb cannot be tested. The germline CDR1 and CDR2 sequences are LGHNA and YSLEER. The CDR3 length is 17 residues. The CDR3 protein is CASSQDAGRISYNEQFF.

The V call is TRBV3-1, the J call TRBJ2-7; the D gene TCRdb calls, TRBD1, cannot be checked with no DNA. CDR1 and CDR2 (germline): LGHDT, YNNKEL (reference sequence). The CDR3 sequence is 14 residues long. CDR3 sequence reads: CASSQEVGGYEQYF.